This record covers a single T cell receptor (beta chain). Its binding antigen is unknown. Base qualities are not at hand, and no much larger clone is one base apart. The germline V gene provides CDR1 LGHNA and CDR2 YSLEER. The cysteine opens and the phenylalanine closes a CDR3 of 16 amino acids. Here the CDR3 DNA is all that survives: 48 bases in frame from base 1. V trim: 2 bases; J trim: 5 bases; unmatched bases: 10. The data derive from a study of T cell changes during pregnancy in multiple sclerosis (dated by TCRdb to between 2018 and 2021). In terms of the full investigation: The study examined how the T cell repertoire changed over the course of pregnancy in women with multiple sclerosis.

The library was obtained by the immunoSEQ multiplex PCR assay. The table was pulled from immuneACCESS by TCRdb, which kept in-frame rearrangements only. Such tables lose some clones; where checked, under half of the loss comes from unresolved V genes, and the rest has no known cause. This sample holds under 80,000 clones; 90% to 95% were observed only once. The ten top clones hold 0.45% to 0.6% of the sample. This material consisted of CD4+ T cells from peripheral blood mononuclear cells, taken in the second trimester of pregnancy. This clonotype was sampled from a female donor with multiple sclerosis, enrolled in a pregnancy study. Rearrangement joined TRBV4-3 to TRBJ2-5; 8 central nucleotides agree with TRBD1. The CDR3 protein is CASSQNPGQGGETQYF. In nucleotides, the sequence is TGCGCCAGCAGCCAAAATCCCGGACAGGGCGGCGAGACCCAGTACTTC.